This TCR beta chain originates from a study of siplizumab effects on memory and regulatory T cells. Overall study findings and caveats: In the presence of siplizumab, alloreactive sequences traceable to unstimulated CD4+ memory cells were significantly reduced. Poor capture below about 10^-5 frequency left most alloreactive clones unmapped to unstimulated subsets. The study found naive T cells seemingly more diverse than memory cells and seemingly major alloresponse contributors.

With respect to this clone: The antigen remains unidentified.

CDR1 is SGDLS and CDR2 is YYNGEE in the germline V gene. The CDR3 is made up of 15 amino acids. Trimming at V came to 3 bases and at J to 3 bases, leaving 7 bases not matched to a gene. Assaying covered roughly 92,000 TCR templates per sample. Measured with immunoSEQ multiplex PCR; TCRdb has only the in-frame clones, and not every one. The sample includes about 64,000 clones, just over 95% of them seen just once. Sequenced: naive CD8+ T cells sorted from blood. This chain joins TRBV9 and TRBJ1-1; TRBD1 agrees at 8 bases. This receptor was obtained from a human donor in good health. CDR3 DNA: TGTGCCAGCAGCGGGCCGACAGGGGCCGACACTGAAGCTTTCTTT. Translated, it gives CASSGPTGADTEAFF.